This T cell receptor (beta chain) was sequenced in a study of blood T cell repertoires in COVID-19. This clone was seen once. CDR3 length: 15 amino acids. J was trimmed by 8 bases and V by 1 base; bases with no gene match: 7. Germline lookup yields CDR1 SGHTA and CDR2 FQGNSA. Only in-frame clones appear in the TCRdb table, and some are missing; sequencing was by immunoSEQ multiplex PCR. The table lists about 180,000 clones, about 85% of them singletons. This TCR was sampled from a woman older than 75 with acute or convalescent COVID-19. The sequenced sample was peripheral blood. V usage is TRBV7-2 and J usage is TRBJ2-1; TRBD2 aligns across 8 bases. The chain's CDR3 is CASSLDRGGHYEQFF. The CDR3 DNA is TGTGCCAGCAGCTTAGACCGGGGGGGCCATTATGAGCAGTTCTTC.